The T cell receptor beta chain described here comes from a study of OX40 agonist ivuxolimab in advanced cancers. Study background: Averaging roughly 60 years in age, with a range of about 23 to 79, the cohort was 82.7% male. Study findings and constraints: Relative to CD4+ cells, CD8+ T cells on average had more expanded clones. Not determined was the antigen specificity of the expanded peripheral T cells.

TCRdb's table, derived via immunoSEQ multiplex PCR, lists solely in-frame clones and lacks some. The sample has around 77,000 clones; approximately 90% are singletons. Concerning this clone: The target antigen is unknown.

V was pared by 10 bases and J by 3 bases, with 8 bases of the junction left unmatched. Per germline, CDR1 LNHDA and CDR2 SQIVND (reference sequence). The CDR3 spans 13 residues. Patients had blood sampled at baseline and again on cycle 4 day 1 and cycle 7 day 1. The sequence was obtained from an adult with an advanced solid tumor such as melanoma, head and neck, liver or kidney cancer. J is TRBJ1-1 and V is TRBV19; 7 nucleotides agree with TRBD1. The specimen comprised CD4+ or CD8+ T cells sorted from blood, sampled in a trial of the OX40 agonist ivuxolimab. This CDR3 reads CATRPGQDTEAFF. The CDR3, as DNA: TGTGCCACCCGCCCCGGACAGGACACTGAAGCTTTCTTT.